Listed here is a single T cell receptor (beta chain). The data were taken from a study of blood T cell repertoires in COVID-19. Study in general: Researchers got acute and convalescent COVID-19 samples from the United States, Italy and Spain. T cells, B-cell-depleted T cells, or PBMCs provided the cDNA or gDNA that served as material.

Original analysis: Reference gene primers were amplified, and this amplification served to estimate nucleated cell counts. Clones were read by immunoSEQ multiplex PCR, and TCRdb kept only the in-frame ones, dropping some. That table supplies the V and J calls and clone size; D and trimming were determined from the DNA. The table has 95,000 to 120,000 clones, about 85% seen once. This clonotype was obtained from a man aged 40-55 years with acute or convalescent COVID-19. Sequencing input: peripheral blood.

The CDR3 coding sequence is TGTGCCACCAGTCTGCAGGGGGGCACAGATACGCAGTATTTT. This gives the protein CATSLQGGTDTQYF. The chain is built from TRBV24-1 and TRBJ2-3; TRBD1 aligns across 7 bases. The germline V gene has CDR1 KGHDR and CDR2 SFDVKD. The CDR3 is 14 amino acids. V was pared by 6 bases and J by 1 base, with 3 bases of the junction left unmatched.